Each of the 30 T cell receptor beta chains below was sequenced from the same sample in a study of T cells in Graves' hyperthyroidism and ophthalmopathy. Amplification targeted TCR beta CDR3 regions from RNA transcripts. TCR CDR3 regions were first amplified by RT-PCR with HTBI primers. TCRdb reprocessed the multiplex PCR reads with MiXCR, giving one entry per CDR3 protein. The sample records approximately 640,000 distinct CDR3 sequences, 40% to 55% being singletons. Sequenced material: peripheral blood or thyroid tissue (not recorded which). The receptors were sampled from an adult man with Graves' disease, either hyperthyroidism or ophthalmopathy (not recorded which).

The CDR3 loop is CSVRGGELFF. The CDR3 DNA is TGCAGCGTTCGCGGCGGGGAGCTGTTTTTT. V gene TRBV29-1 combines with J gene TRBJ2-2; D not certain. V lost 5 bases and J 7 bases, leaving 5 bases between the germline ends. This CDR3 spans 10 amino acids. The germline gives CDR1 SQVTM, CDR2 ANQGSEA.

The chain links TRBV20-1 to TRBJ1-4; a possible D gene is TRBD1 (6 bases). The V end lost 4 bases, the J end lost 7 bases, and 13 bases lay between the germline ends. Germline CDR1 reads DFQATT; CDR2 reads SNEGSKA (reference sequence). The CDR3 is 13 residues long. The CDR3 coding sequence is TGCAGTGCTATCCAAGGGGGAGGTGAAAAACTGTTTTTT. This codes for CSAIQGGGEKLFF.

The rearrangement uses TRBV2 and TRBJ1-5; D is undetermined. This CDR3 is built from 14 residues. V lost 5 bases, J lost 5 bases, and 13 bases lay in between. Germline V gives CDR1 SNHLY, CDR2 FYNNEI. CDR3: CASSLEGKYQPQHF. The CDR3 bases are TGTGCCAGCAGTTTAGAAGGGAAGTATCAGCCCCAGCATTTT.

This clonotype has a handful of counts. This sequence joins TRBV12-3 or TRBV12-4 and TRBJ1-2; tentatively, D is TRBD1 (6 bases). This CDR3 region has 13 residues. With 7 bases removed from V and 8 bases from J, the gap between germline ends came to 17 bases. The CDR3 DNA follows: TGTGCCAGCAATGAGGGGGGGGCTACCGGCTACACCTTC. It translates to CASNEGGATGYTF.

In its sample, this clonotype was seen a few times. The chain joins TRBV7-8 to TRBJ1-2; weak D call: TRBD1 (6 bases). CDR3 length equals 15 residues. V lost 4 bases to trimming and J lost 2 bases, with 14 bases between them. Germline loops: CDR1 SGHVS, CDR2 FQNEAQ. The CDR3 loop reads CASSSPAQGNYGYTF. CDR3 nucleotides: TGTGCCAGCAGCTCACCCGCCCAGGGGAACTATGGCTACACCTTC.

V is TRBV7-2 and J is TRBJ1-2, with D maybe TRBD1 (5 bases). With 5 bases removed from V and 4 bases from J, the gap between germline ends came to 11 bases. The CDR3 spans 13 residues. Germline V gene data show CDR1 as SGHTA and CDR2 as FQGNSA. CDR3 sequence (DNA): TGTGCCAGCAGCACGACAGTGGGCTATGGCTACACCTTC. Translated: CASSTTVGYGYTF.

The V and J genes are TRBV29-1 and TRBJ1-2, with 7 bases lining up with TRBD1. This CDR3 contains 13 residues. CDR1 and CDR2 from the germline V gene are SQVTM and ANQGSEA. V was clipped by 7 bases and J by 4 bases; unmatched bases: 9. In DNA form, the CDR3 reads TGCAGCGGTCACAGGGGTGCCGGCTATGGCTACACCTTC. Amino acid sequence: CSGHRGAGYGYTF.

The chain employs TRBV29-1 and TRBJ1-4, with D unresolved. Germline V gene data show CDR1 as SQVTM and CDR2 as ANQGSEA. With 7 bases removed from V and 8 bases from J, the gap between germline ends came to 8 bases. The CDR3 runs to 10 residues. CDR3 in DNA: TGCAGCGGAAGGAAGGAAAAACTGTTTTTT. Translation gives CSGRKEKLFF.

The chain couples TRBV2 to TRBJ2-3; 7 bases map to TRBD2. Germline V gene sequence: CDR1 SNHLY, CDR2 FYNNEI. V gave up 8 bases and J gave up 1 base; unmatched junction bases: 9. The CDR3 consists of 15 residues. The CDR3 here is CASSQRGGGTDTQYF. DNA of the CDR3: TGTGCCAGCTCCCAACGTGGGGGGGGCACAGATACGCAGTATTTT.

This chain uses TRBV7-9 with TRBJ1-2, with 7 bases aligning to TRBD1. Unmatched junction bases numbered 9, after V lost 4 bases and J lost 4 bases. The CDR3 is 15 amino acids. Per germline, CDR1 SEHNR and CDR2 FQNEAQ (reference sequence). The CDR3 sequence: CASSSRDSGRYGYTF. CDR3 coding DNA: TGTGCCAGCAGCTCCCGGGACAGCGGCCGCTATGGCTACACCTTC.

This clonotype was detected only a few times. In DNA, the CDR3 is TGTGCCACACACGCCACAGGGACCCGGAGCTCCTACGAGCAGTACTTC. Its translation is CATHATGTRSSYEQYF. The chain uses TRBV5-5 and TRBJ2-7; perhaps TRBD1 as D (6 bases). This CDR3 has 16 residues. Germline CDR1 SGHKS, CDR2 YYEKEE (reference sequence). Deletions cut 9 bases from V and 0 bases from J, with 22 bases between.

The genes are TRBV10-3 and TRBJ1-3; D is unclear. Trimming removed 2 bases at V and 8 bases at J, with 4 bases between. The V gene's germline CDR1 is ENHRY and CDR2 SYGVKD. The CDR3 runs to 11 residues. As DNA, the CDR3 is TGTGCCATCAGTGAGGAGGACACCATATATTTT. It encodes CAISEEDTIYF.

This clonotype was observed a single time. The rearrangement joins TRBV12-3 or TRBV12-4 to TRBJ1-2; D may be TRBD1 (6 bases). The V and J ends lost 5 bases and 5 bases respectively, with 18 bases between them. The CDR3 sequence is 15 residues long. CDR3 sequence (DNA): TGTGCCAGCAGTCCCTATTTACGGGGGACATATGGCTACACCTTC. Translation: CASSPYLRGTYGYTF.

The sample holds many counts of this clonotype. The rearrangement links TRBV7-6 to TRBJ1-4, with 8 bases aligning to TRBD1. The CDR3 consists of 15 residues. V trimming: 5 bases; J trimming: 7 bases; junction bases outside the gene matches: 9. Germline values: CDR1 SGHVS, CDR2 FNYEAQ. The CDR3 region is CASSHRDDRGEKLFF. The DNA for the CDR3 is TGTGCCAGCAGCCACCGAGACGACAGGGGTGAAAAACTGTTTTTT.

The chain couples TRBV14 to TRBJ2-2; D remains ambiguous. V dropped 4 bases and J dropped 8 bases, with 8 bases sitting between them. CDR3 size: 12 residues. Per germline, CDR1 SGHDN and CDR2 FVKESK. The CDR3 region has the DNA TGTGCCAGCAGCCCACTTTCAGGGGAGCTGTTTTTT. This codes for CASSPLSGELFF.

V is TRBV9 and J is TRBJ2-5, with TRBD1 identical over 8 bases. The CDR3 is 15 residues long. Losses at the gene ends were 1 base for V and 2 bases for J; bases not matched to a gene: 4. Germline V gene sequence: CDR1 SGDLS, CDR2 YYNGEE. The CDR3 DNA reads TGTGCCAGCAGCGTACGCGGACAGGGACAAGAGACCCAGTACTTC. Residues: CASSVRGQGQETQYF.

This clonotype was counted between two and nine times. The rearrangement links TRBV6-5 to TRBJ1-5; 9 positions match TRBD1. Per germline, CDR1 MNHEY and CDR2 SVGAGI. The trim removed 4 bases at V and 7 bases at J, leaving 5 bases unmatched. CDR3 length: 14 amino acids. CDR3 residues: CASSSTGGGQPQHF. The CDR3 DNA reads TGTGCCAGCAGTTCCACAGGGGGCGGGCAGCCCCAGCATTTT.

This clonotype has just a few counts. At one of its ends the junction is not consistent with the germline gene, which may arise from a read error. V gene TRBV2 combines with J gene TRBJ1-3; D unresolved. This CDR3 has 15 amino acids. CDR1 and CDR2 (germline): SNHLY, FYNNEI. The CDR3 DNA is TGTGCCAACAGTGGGGTTTGGGACTCTGGAAACACCATATATTTT. This translates into CANSGVWDSGNTIYF.

The gene calls are TRBV25-1 and TRBJ1-1; 11 bases fit TRBD1. This CDR3 is built from 15 residues. Germline V gene data show CDR1 as MGHDK and CDR2 as SYGVNS. J lost 0 bases, V lost 8 bases, and 5 bases had no gene match. The chain's CDR3 is CASVGTGGMNTEAFF. Written as DNA, the CDR3 is TGTGCCAGCGTGGGGACAGGGGGGATGAACACTGAAGCTTTCTTT.

This clonotype was counted at least ten times. The chain joins TRBV20-1 to TRBJ1-3; unclear D gene. CDR3 length equals 11 residues. CDR1 is DFQATT and CDR2 is SNEGSKA in the germline V gene (reference sequence). Trimming stripped 4 bases from V and 8 bases from J, with 9 bases between. The CDR3 loop reads CSAMVGDTIYF. CDR3 DNA: TGCAGTGCTATGGTGGGAGACACCATATATTTT.

This clonotype showed up just a few times. The V gene is TRBV19, the J gene TRBJ1-5; D is undetermined. Germline V gene sequence: CDR1 LNHDA, CDR2 SQIVND (reference sequence). The length of the CDR3 is 13 residues. Trimming cost V 7 bases and J 7 bases, with 14 bases left between them. The CDR3 loop is CASIGGRGQPQHF. The CDR3 DNA sequence: TGTGCCAGTATAGGAGGTAGAGGGCAGCCCCAGCATTTT.

The CDR3 protein is CSAKGQGGYQPQHF. In DNA, the CDR3 is TGCAGTGCGAAGGGACAGGGAGGCTATCAGCCCCAGCATTTT. The chain uses TRBV20-1 and TRBJ1-5, with 9 nucleotides matching TRBD1. V lost 6 bases to trimming and J lost 5 bases; unmatched junction nucleotides: 8. CDR1 is DFQATT, CDR2 SNEGSKA, per germline (reference sequence). CDR3 length: 14 residues.

Turning to this clonotype: A much larger clone differs from this one at a single base, so this may be a read error. The V call is TRBV10-1, the J call TRBJ1-1; D gene uncertain. The CDR3 totals 13 residues. V dropped 3 bases and J dropped 3 bases, with 8 bases sitting between them. Germline V CDR1 and CDR2: WNHNN, SYGVQD (reference sequence). The CDR3 DNA follows: TGCGCCAGCAGTGACGGGAGGCACACTGAAGCTTTCTTT. This gives the protein CASSDGRHTEAFF.

This clonotype was seen at least ten times. The V call is TRBV20-1, the J call TRBJ2-7; D unclear. The CDR3 is 11 residues long. V was clipped by 0 bases and J by 4 bases, with 4 bases between them. Germline CDR1 DFQATT, CDR2 SNEGSKA (reference sequence). The CDR3 spells CSAREKYEQYF. CDR3 nucleotides: TGCAGTGCTAGAGAAAAGTACGAGCAGTACTTC.

As concerns this clonotype: A single base separates this from a much larger clone, so it may be a read error. The chain joins TRBV29-1 to TRBJ1-2; D is perhaps TRBD1 (6 bases). Germline V lookup: CDR1 SQVTM, CDR2 ANQGSEA. The CDR3 contains 15 residues. The ends were cut back, 1 base at V and 0 bases at J, with 12 bases in the middle. The CDR3 DNA sequence: TGCAGCGTTGAAGGGGGACAAGCTACTAACTATGGCTACACCTTC. Its protein is CSVEGGQATNYGYTF. Using reference TRBV29-1 and TRBJ1-2 for the parts outside the CDR3, the full variable domain is SAVISQKPSRDICQRGTSLTIQCQVDSQVTMMFWYRQQPGQSLTLIATANQGSEATYESGFVIDKFPISRPNLTFSTLTVSNMSPEDSSIYLCSVEGGQATNYGYTFGSGTRLTVV.

This clonotype was seen many times. The chain couples TRBV15 to TRBJ1-5; 7 bases are a match to TRBD1. The germline gives CDR1 LNHNV, CDR2 YYDKDF (reference sequence). The CDR3 loop spans 16 amino acids. V dropped 3 bases and J dropped 3; count of bases not matched to a gene: 8. CDR3 amino acids: CATSRYRGGLNQPQHF. CDR3 nucleotide sequence: TGTGCCACCAGCAGGTACAGGGGAGGGCTCAATCAGCCCCAGCATTTT.

The chain couples TRBV7-9 to TRBJ2-7, with 8 nucleotides matching TRBD2. Germline CDR1 is SEHNR and CDR2 is FQNEAQ (reference sequence). CDR3 length: 16 amino acids. Germline trimming cut 5 bases from V and 0 bases from J; bases unmatched to any gene: 9. The CDR3 loop reads CASSPEGGGSSYEQYF. The CDR3 DNA reads TGTGCCAGCAGCCCAGAGGGCGGGGGGAGCTCCTACGAGCAGTACTTC.

The chain joins TRBV4-2 to TRBJ1-5; D not resolved. This CDR3 has 16 residues. Germline assignment: CDR1 LGHNA and CDR2 YNFKEQ. The germline V and J ends were trimmed by 1 base and 0 bases, with 10 bases remaining between them. CDR3 nucleotide sequence: TGTGCCAGCAGCCAAGGGATAGGGTATAGCAATCAGCCCCAGCATTTT. Its protein is CASSQGIGYSNQPQHF.

This clonotype showed up just a few times. The chain combines TRBV7-8 with TRBJ1-4; TRBD1 agrees at 9 bases. V shed 5 bases and J 7 bases; nucleotides not matched to a gene: 8. This CDR3 is built from 15 residues. Per the germline V gene, CDR1 is SGHVS and CDR2 is FQNEAQ. The CDR3 loop is CASSSHRGRVEKLFF. The CDR3 nucleotides are TGTGCCAGCAGCAGCCACAGGGGGCGCGTTGAAAAACTGTTTTTT.

This chain links TRBV14 with TRBJ1-2; D unresolved. Trimming cost V 8 bases and J 8 bases, with 18 bases left between them. The CDR3 sequence is 13 residues long. Germline lookup yields CDR1 SGHDN and CDR2 FVKESK. The CDR3 region is CASSPQEGRGYTF. CDR3 DNA: TGTGCCAGCTCACCACAAGAAGGCCGCGGCTACACCTTC. The complete variable domain, with remaining parts taken from reference TRBV14 and TRBJ1-2, reads EAGVTQFPSHSVIEKGQTVTLRCDPISGHDNLYWYRRVMGKEIKFLLHFVKESKQDESGMPNNRFLAERTGGTYSTLKVQPAELEDSGVYFCASSPQEGRGYTFGSGTRLTVV.